The 5 T cell receptor beta chains reported below all come from one sample, sequenced in a study of blood T cell repertoires in COVID-19. Data came from immunoSEQ multiplex PCR; TCRdb stores just in-frame clones and leaves some out. The data show 25,000 or so clones, with under 85% seen just once and around two thirds held by the top ten. Sequencing used peripheral blood. The receptors shown here come from a man between 70 and 80 years old with acute or convalescent COVID-19.

The V call is TRBV9, the J call TRBJ2-7; TRBD2 agrees at 8 bases. This CDR3 contains 16 residues. Losses at the gene ends were 2 bases for V and 0 bases for J; bases not matched to a gene: 7. From germline, CDR1 is SGDLS and CDR2 YYNGEE. The CDR3 loop reads CASSVGSGGLSYEQYF. The CDR3 coding sequence is TGTGCCAGCAGCGTTGGGAGCGGGGGCCTCTCCTACGAGCAGTACTTC.

Here the CDR3 DNA reads TGCGCCAGCAGTGAGTCGGAAGCGGGGCTCCAACGAGGGCAGTACTTC. Translating gives CASSESEAGLQRGQYF. The rearrangement uses TRBV10-1 and TRBJ2-7, with TRBD2 matching 7 bases. The CDR3 length is 16 residues. V lost 0 bases to trimming and J lost 9 bases; unmatched junction nucleotides: 14. The germline V gene encodes CDR1 WNHNN and CDR2 SYGVQD (reference sequence).

V usage is TRBV9 and J usage is TRBJ2-7; 11 nucleotides agree with TRBD2. The junction had 3 bases not matched to a gene; V was cut back by 0 bases and J by 1 base. In germline, CDR1 is SGDLS, CDR2 YYNGEE. The CDR3 totals 16 residues. The CDR3 spells CASSVGGLAVSYEQYF. The CDR3 region has the DNA TGTGCCAGCAGCGTAGGGGGACTAGCGGTTTCCTACGAGCAGTACTTC.

This chain connects TRBV2 to TRBJ1-1; the D is unclear. The germline V gene encodes CDR1 SNHLY and CDR2 FYNNEI. Trimming stripped 4 bases from V and 1 base from J, with 4 bases between. This CDR3 has 12 residues. DNA of the CDR3: TGTGCCAGCAGTGTCTGGAACACTGAAGCTTTCTTT. Protein: CASSVWNTEAFF.

This clone was counted only a few times. V and J are TRBV30 and TRBJ2-5, with D possibly being TRBD1 (6 bases). Trimming removed 0 bases at V and 5 bases at J, with 10 bases between. The CDR3 covers 13 residues. Germline V gene data show CDR1 as GTSNPN and CDR2 as SVGIG (reference sequence). The chain's CDR3 is CAWSVQGLETQYF. CDR3 DNA sequence: TGTGCCTGGAGTGTACAGGGTTTGGAGACCCAGTACTTC.